The 5 T cell receptor beta chains below come from one sample, sequenced in a study of blood T cell repertoires in COVID-19. Sequencing was performed with immunoSEQ multiplex PCR; in TCRdb, only in-frame clones are kept and a portion is missing. The sample lists more than 300,000 clones, roughly four fifths seen once, with approximately 5.4% in the top ten. Sequenced sample: PBMCs or T cells enriched from blood (not recorded which). Source of these receptors: a woman aged 45-65 years who had recovered from COVID-19.

This chain links TRBV20-1 with TRBJ2-1, with TRBD2 matching 7 bases. The J segment lost 2 bases and the V segment lost 3 bases, leaving 7 bases of the junction unmatched. The CDR3 sequence is 15 residues long. Germline V gene sequence: CDR1 DFQATT, CDR2 SNEGSKA (reference sequence). DNA for the CDR3: TGCAGTGCTAGTGCTCCGGGAGGAACCTACAATGAGCAGTTCTTC. Protein product: CSASAPGGTYNEQFF.

The chain carries TRBV6-1 and TRBJ1-2; the match to TRBD1 covers 7 bases. The ends lost 2 bases at V and 11 bases at J; junction bases unmatched: 8. CDR3 length equals 13 residues. Looked up from germline, CDR1 is MNHNS and CDR2 is SASEGT. The CDR3 DNA sequence: TGTGCCAGCAGTGAATCTGGGCAGGGGGTGTACACCTTC. It translates to CASSESGQGVYTF.

This sequence joins TRBV4-3 and TRBJ2-5; D gene ambiguous. V was cut by 4 bases and J by 5 bases, with 8 bases left in between. This CDR3 region has 12 residues. Germline V lookup: CDR1 LGHNA, CDR2 YSLEER. CDR3 sequence (DNA): TGCGCCAGCAGCCCTAACGGGGAGACCCAGTACTTC. Encoded protein: CASSPNGETQYF.

This chain joins TRBV3-1 (or the pseudogene TRBV3-2) and TRBJ2-1, with 14 bases lining up with TRBD2. Germline V CDR1 and CDR2: LGHDT, YNNKEL (reference sequence). J lost 3 bases, V lost 5 bases, and 12 bases had no gene match. The CDR3 has 19 residues. CDR3 in amino acids: CASSSTSGRALSFYNEQFF. The DNA of the CDR3 is TGTGCCAGCAGCTCGACTAGCGGGAGGGCTCTTTCTTTCTACAATGAGCAGTTCTTC.

V and J are TRBV5-1 and TRBJ1-2; possibly TRBD1 for D (5 bases). Trimming took off 0 bases at V and 3 bases at J, with 9 bases between the two ends. This CDR3 is built from 14 residues. Germline CDR1 is SGHRS and CDR2 is YFSETQ. This chain's CDR3 is CASSLDGGDYGYTF. CDR3 DNA: TGCGCCAGCAGCTTGGACGGAGGGGACTATGGCTACACCTTC.